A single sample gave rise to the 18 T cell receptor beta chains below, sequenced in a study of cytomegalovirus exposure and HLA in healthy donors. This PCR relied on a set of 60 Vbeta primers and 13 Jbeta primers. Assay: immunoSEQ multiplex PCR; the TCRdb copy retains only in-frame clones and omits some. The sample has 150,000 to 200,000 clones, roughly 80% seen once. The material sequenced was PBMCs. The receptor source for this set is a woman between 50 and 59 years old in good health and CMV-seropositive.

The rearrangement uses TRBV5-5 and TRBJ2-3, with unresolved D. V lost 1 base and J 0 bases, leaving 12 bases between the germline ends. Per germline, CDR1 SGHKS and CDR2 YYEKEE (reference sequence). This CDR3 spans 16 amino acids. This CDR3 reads CASSLLPATSTDTQYF. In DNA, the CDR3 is TGTGCCAGCAGCTTGTTACCCGCAACTAGCACAGATACGCAGTATTTT.

The CDR3 DNA reads as TGTGCCAGCAACACAGGGGGCTGGAGAGAGACCCAGTACTTC. This codes for CASNTGGWRETQYF. V usage is TRBV25-1 and J usage is TRBJ2-5, with 9 bases fitting TRBD1. V lost 7 bases, J lost 4 bases, and 7 bases stayed unmatched. Germline V gene data show CDR1 as MGHDK and CDR2 as SYGVNS. This CDR3 comprises 14 residues.

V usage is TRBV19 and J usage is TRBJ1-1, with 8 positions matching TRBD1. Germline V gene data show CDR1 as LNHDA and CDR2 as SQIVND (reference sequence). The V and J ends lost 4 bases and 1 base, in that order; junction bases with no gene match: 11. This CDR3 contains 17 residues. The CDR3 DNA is TGTGCCAGTAGTACTCGGGACAGGTTAAAAGGGAACACTGAAGCTTTCTTT. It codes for CASSTRDRLKGNTEAFF.

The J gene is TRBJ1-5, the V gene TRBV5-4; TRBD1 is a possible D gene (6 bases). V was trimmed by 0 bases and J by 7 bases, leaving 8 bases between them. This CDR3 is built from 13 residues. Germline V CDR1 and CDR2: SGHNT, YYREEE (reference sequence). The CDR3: CASSLDRAQPQHF. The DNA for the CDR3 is TGTGCCAGCAGCTTGGACAGGGCCCAGCCCCAGCATTTT. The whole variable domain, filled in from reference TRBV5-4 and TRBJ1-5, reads ETGVTQSPTHLIKTRGQQVTLRCSSQSGHNTVSWYQQALGQGPQFIFQYYREEENGRGNFPPRFSGLQFPNYSSELNVNALELDDSALYLCASSLDRAQPQHFGDGTRLSIL.

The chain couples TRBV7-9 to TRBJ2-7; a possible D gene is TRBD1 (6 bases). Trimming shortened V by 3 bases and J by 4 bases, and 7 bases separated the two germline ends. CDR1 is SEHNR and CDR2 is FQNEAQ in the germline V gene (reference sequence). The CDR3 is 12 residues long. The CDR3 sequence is CASSFQGYEQYF. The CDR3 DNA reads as TGTGCCAGCAGCTTCCAGGGGTACGAGCAGTACTTC.

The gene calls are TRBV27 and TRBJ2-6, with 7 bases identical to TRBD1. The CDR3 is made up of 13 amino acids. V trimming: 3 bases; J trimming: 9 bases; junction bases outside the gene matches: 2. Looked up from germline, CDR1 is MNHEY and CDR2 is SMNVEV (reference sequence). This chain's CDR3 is CASSLNRGNVLTF. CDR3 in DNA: TGTGCCAGCAGTTTGAACAGGGGCAACGTCCTGACTTTC.

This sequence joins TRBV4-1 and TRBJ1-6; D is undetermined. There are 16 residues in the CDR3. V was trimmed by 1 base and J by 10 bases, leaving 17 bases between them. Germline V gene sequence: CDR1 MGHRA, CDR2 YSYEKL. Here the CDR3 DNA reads TGCGCCAGCAGCCAAGCCCTGGGTCTGGGGAGCTCACCCCTCCACTTT. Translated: CASSQALGLGSSPLHF.

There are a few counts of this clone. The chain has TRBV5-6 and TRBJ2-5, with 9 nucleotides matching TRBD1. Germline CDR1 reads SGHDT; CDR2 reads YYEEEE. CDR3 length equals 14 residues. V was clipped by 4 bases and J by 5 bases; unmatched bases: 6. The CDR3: CASSRLGQGETQYF. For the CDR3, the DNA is TGTGCCAGCAGCAGGCTCGGACAGGGGGAGACCCAGTACTTC. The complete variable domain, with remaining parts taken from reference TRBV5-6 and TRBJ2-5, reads DAGVTQSPTHLIKTRGQQVTLRCSPKSGHDTVSWYQQALGQGPQFIFQYYEEEERQRGNFPDRFSGHQFPNYSSELNVNALLLGDSALYLCASSRLGQGETQYFGPGTRLLVL.

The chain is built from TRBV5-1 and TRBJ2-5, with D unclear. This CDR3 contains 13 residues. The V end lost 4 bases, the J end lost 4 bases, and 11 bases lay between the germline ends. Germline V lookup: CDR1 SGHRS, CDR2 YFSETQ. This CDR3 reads CASSPTGAETQYF. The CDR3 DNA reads TGCGCCAGCAGCCCGACCGGAGCAGAGACCCAGTACTTC.

The CDR3 loop is CASRTRTGRNSPLHF. The CDR3, as DNA: TGTGCAAGTCGCACTCGGACAGGCCGGAATTCACCCCTCCACTTT. The gene calls are TRBV12-2 and TRBJ1-6; the table's D call, TRBD1, has no DNA check behind it. TRBV12-2 is described as a pseudogene. The CDR3 covers 15 residues.

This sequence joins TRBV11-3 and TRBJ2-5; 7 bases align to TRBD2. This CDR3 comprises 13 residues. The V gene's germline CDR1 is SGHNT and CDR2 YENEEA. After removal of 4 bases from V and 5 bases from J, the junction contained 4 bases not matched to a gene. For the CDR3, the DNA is TGTGCCAGCAGCTCCAGCGGGGCGGAGACCCAGTACTTC. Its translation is CASSSSGAETQYF.

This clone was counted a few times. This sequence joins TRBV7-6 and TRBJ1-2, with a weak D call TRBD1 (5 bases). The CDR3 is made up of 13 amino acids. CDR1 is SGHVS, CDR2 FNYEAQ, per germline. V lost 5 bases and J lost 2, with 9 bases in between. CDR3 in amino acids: CASSPQGNYGYTF. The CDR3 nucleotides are TGTGCCAGCAGCCCCCAGGGAAACTATGGCTACACCTTC.

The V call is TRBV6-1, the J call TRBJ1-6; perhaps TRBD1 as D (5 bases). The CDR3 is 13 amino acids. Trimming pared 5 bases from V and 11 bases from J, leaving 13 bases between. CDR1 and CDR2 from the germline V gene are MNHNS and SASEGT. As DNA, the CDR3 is TGTGCCAGCAGTCCTGGGGGGTCCGCACCCCTCCACTTT. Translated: CASSPGGSAPLHF.

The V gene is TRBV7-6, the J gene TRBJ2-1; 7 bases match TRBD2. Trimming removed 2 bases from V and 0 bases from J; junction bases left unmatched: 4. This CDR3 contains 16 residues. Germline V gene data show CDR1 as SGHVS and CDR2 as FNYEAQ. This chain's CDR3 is CASSLRTGGSYNEQFF. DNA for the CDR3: TGTGCCAGCAGCTTAAGGACGGGGGGCTCCTACAATGAGCAGTTCTTC.

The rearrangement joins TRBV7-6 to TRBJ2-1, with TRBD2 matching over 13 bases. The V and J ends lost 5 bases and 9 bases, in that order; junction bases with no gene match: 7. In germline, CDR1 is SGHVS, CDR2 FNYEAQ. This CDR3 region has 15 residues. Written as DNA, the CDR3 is TGTGCCAGCAGCACCACGACTAGCGGGGGGAGTGAGCAGTTCTTC. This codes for CASSTTTSGGSEQFF.

As DNA, the CDR3 is TGTGCCAGCAGCCAAGTTCGGACAGGGGAAGCTTTCTTT. Translated: CASSQVRTGEAFF. The chain uses TRBV14 and TRBJ1-1, with 8 bases identical to TRBD1. Germline CDR1 SGHDN, CDR2 FVKESK. J gave up 8 bases and V 1 base, and 3 bases lay outside the gene matches. The CDR3 has 13 residues.

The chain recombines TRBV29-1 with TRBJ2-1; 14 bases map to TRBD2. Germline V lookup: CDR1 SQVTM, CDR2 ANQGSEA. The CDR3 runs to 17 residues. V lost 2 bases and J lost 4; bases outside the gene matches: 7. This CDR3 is CSVETLGLAGVYNEQFF. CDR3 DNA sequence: TGCAGCGTTGAAACCCTGGGACTAGCGGGGGTATACAATGAGCAGTTCTTC.

The CDR3 nucleotides are TGTGCCAGCCAGCCGGGGACTAGCGGCACAGATACGCAGTATTTT. It specifies CASQPGTSGTDTQYF. The gene calls are TRBV4-2 and TRBJ2-3, with 10 bases matching TRBD2. The CDR3 spans 15 residues. Germline values: CDR1 LGHNA, CDR2 YNFKEQ. V shed 8 bases and J 1 base; nucleotides not matched to a gene: 6.